The next 21 T cell receptor beta chains were all read from a single sample in a study of a mutant IDH1 vaccine in newly diagnosed glioma. Noted time point: week 23, last vaccination. The vaccine gave 300 ug of a 20-mer mutant IDH1 peptide subcutaneously per dose. TCRdb keeps only in-frame clones here, not all; method: immunoSEQ multiplex PCR. This sample yields tens of thousands of clones, of which approximately 90% are seen a single time; roughly 4% belongs to the top ten. No antigen is known for these receptors. Sequenced material: PBMCs, taken from a glioma patient whose treatment included an IDH1 peptide vaccine. The receptor set was obtained from a man aged 45 to 65 with glioma.

This clone has only a few counts. This chain links TRBV28 with TRBJ1-1, with TRBD1 matching over 9 bases. V shed 6 bases and J 0 bases; nucleotides not matched to a gene: 5. The CDR3 length is 15 residues. CDR1 is MDHEN and CDR2 is SYDVKM in the germline V gene. CDR3 amino acids: CASSSTGGMNTEAFF. The CDR3 nucleotides read TGTGCCAGCAGCTCGACAGGGGGAATGAACACTGAAGCTTTCTTT. The full variable domain, in which reference TRBV28 and TRBJ1-1 provide the parts outside the CDR3, is DVKVTQSSRYLVKRTGEKVFLECVQDMDHENMFWYRQDPGLGLRLIYFSYDVKMKEKGDIPEGYSVSREKKERFSLILESASTNQTSMYLCASSSTGGMNTEAFFGQGTRLTVV.

V gene TRBV5-5 combines with J gene TRBJ2-7, with 7 bases identical to TRBD1. Germline CDR1 SGHKS, CDR2 YYEKEE (reference sequence). Trimming cost V 4 bases and J 2 bases; bases outside gene matches: 12. This CDR3 is 16 amino acids long. For the CDR3, the DNA is TGTGCCAGCAGCCCCGGGACAGTTATTAGGCCCTACGAGCAGTACTTC. Translating it yields CASSPGTVIRPYEQYF.

J is TRBJ2-3 and V is TRBV9; 9 bases map to TRBD2. CDR3 length: 15 amino acids. The V segment lost 5 bases and the J segment 5 bases; nucleotides outside the gene matches: 9. Per the germline V gene, CDR1 is SGDLS and CDR2 is YYNGEE. The CDR3 nucleotides read TGTGCCAGCAGTTTTAGCGGGAGTGGAGTAGATACGCAGTATTTT. Translated: CASSFSGSGVDTQYF.

This clone was seen only once. The J gene is TRBJ2-5, the V gene TRBV7-9; D call uncertain. Trimming pared 0 bases from V and 3 bases from J, leaving 5 bases between. This CDR3 contains 13 residues. Germline values: CDR1 SEHNR, CDR2 FQNEAQ (reference sequence). As DNA, the CDR3 is TGTGCCAGCAGCTTAGCTCATAAAGAGACCCAGTACTTC. This encodes CASSLAHKETQYF.

V and J are TRBV6-5 and TRBJ1-5, with D perhaps TRBD1 (6 bases). The CDR3 is 15 residues long. Germline CDR1 and CDR2: MNHEY and SVGAGI. Trimming cost V 0 bases and J 4 bases, with 10 bases left between them. CDR3 nucleotide sequence: TGTGCCAGCAGTTACTCGACAACAGGGAATCAGCCCCAGCATTTT. Its protein is CASSYSTTGNQPQHF.

The CDR3 DNA sequence: TGTGCCAGCAGCTTAGTTGCGGAATCGACCCAGTACTTC. It translates to CASSLVAESTQYF. The chain links TRBV7-9 to TRBJ2-5; no clear D gene. Trimming took 1 base from V and 7 from J, leaving 10 bases between them. Germline V CDR1 and CDR2: SEHNR, FQNEAQ (reference sequence). The CDR3 extends over 13 amino acids.

The V and J genes are TRBV9 and TRBJ2-3, with TRBD1 as a possible D gene (5 bases). Trimming left V 0 bases short and J 4 bases short, with 12 bases between. Germline V gene lookup returns CDR1 SGDLS and CDR2 YYNGEE. This CDR3 contains 15 residues. The CDR3 coding sequence is TGTGCCAGCAGCGTAGGTATATACAGGCCAGATACGCAGTATTTT. Translating gives CASSVGIYRPDTQYF.

V gene TRBV7-9 combines with J gene TRBJ2-2; TRBD1 might be the D (5 bases). V gave up 1 base and J gave up 6 bases, with 18 bases separating them. The CDR3 is made up of 17 amino acids. The germline gives CDR1 SEHNR, CDR2 FQNEAQ (reference sequence). The CDR3 reads CASSLVSSKGKAGELFF. The CDR3 coding sequence is TGTGCCAGCAGCTTAGTTTCTTCAAAGGGGAAAGCCGGGGAGCTGTTTTTT.

The chain combines TRBV7-2 with TRBJ1-2; D is perhaps TRBD1 (5 bases). Germline V gene lookup returns CDR1 SGHTA and CDR2 FQGNSA. V gave up 5 bases and J gave up 8 bases, with 18 bases separating them. The CDR3 contains 14 residues. The DNA of the CDR3 is TGTGCCAGCAGCCCGACCCGACAGACGTGGGGCTACACCTTC. It codes for CASSPTRQTWGYTF.

This chain links TRBV7-8 with TRBJ1-3; D unclear. Germline V gene lookup returns CDR1 SGHVS and CDR2 FQNEAQ. V lost 7 bases to trimming and J lost 2 bases, with 18 bases between them. The CDR3 consists of 16 residues. The CDR3 sequence: CASTPNTVRAGNTIYF. CDR3 nucleotide sequence: TGTGCCAGCACCCCAAACACAGTGAGGGCTGGAAACACCATATATTTT.

The V and J genes are TRBV7-8 and TRBJ1-3; D unclear. Germline CDR1 and CDR2: SGHVS and FQNEAQ. With 0 bases removed from V and 0 bases from J, the gap between germline ends came to 6 bases. The CDR3 covers 15 residues. The CDR3 sequence is CASSLAWRSGNTIYF. CDR3 nucleotides: TGTGCCAGCAGCTTAGCGTGGCGCTCTGGAAACACCATATATTTT.

This chain connects TRBV18 to TRBJ2-7; 7 bases are a match to TRBD1. Germline CDR1 is KGHSH and CDR2 is LQKENI. The CDR3 loop spans 17 amino acids. The V gene end was trimmed by 3 bases and the J gene end by 2 bases; junction bases not matched to a gene: 13. CDR3 loop: CASSPLRETGRPYEQYF. The CDR3 DNA follows: TGTGCCAGCTCACCCCTGAGGGAGACAGGGCGACCCTACGAGCAGTACTTC.

The CDR3 is CASSQGQGKHEQFF. The CDR3 nucleotides read TGTGCCAGCAGTCAGGGACAGGGGAAACATGAGCAGTTCTTC. This chain connects TRBV6-5 to TRBJ2-1; 10 bases line up with TRBD1. V shed 5 bases, J shed 8 bases, and the junction held 6 bases outside the gene matches. The CDR3 is 14 amino acids. CDR1 and CDR2 (germline): MNHEY, SVGAGI.

V is TRBV7-9 and J is TRBJ2-2; D is possibly TRBD2 (6 bases). Trimming cost V 5 bases and J 2 bases, with 15 bases left between them. The CDR3 sequence is 16 residues long. Germline V gives CDR1 SEHNR, CDR2 FQNEAQ (reference sequence). DNA of the CDR3: TGTGCCAGCAGCCCCCAGCGGGCCAGTAACACCGGGGAGCTGTTTTTT. Amino acid sequence: CASSPQRASNTGELFF.

This chain links TRBV5-5 with TRBJ2-1, with 11 positions matching TRBD2. CDR1 is SGHKS and CDR2 is YYEKEE in the germline V gene (reference sequence). Losses at the gene ends were 5 bases for V and 4 bases for J; bases not matched to a gene: 2. CDR3 length equals 14 residues. The CDR3: CASRTSGAYNEQFF. The CDR3 nucleotides are TGTGCCAGCAGGACTAGCGGGGCATACAATGAGCAGTTCTTC.

This clone came up once. The CDR3: CASSLGEDEQFF. CDR3 nucleotides: TGCGCCAGCAGCTTGGGAGAGGATGAGCAGTTCTTC. The chain carries TRBV5-1 and TRBJ2-1, with D hard to call. The germline V gene encodes CDR1 SGHRS and CDR2 YFSETQ. V lost 0 bases and J lost 8, with 6 bases in between. The CDR3 sequence is 12 residues long.

The J gene is TRBJ1-1, the V gene TRBV7-3, with D possibly matching TRBD1 (5 bases). From germline, CDR1 is SGHTA and CDR2 FQGTGA. The CDR3 covers 14 residues. V gave up 3 bases and J gave up 1 base, with 9 bases separating them. CDR3 coding DNA: TGTGCCAGCAGCTTTGGGGCGGGGAACACTGAAGCTTTCTTT. Residues: CASSFGAGNTEAFF.

The CDR3 sequence: CASSEYEGRTDTQYF. The CDR3, as DNA: TGCGCCAGCAGTGAGTACGAGGGCAGAACAGATACGCAGTATTTT. The chain employs TRBV10-1 and TRBJ2-3; a possible D gene is TRBD2 (5 bases). V lost 1 base, J lost 3 bases, and 11 bases lay in between. There are 15 residues in the CDR3. The germline V gene encodes CDR1 WNHNN and CDR2 SYGVQD (reference sequence).

V is TRBV4-1 and J is TRBJ1-5, with D tentatively TRBD1 (6 bases). The germline V gene encodes CDR1 MGHRA and CDR2 YSYEKL. Trimming removed 5 bases at V and 10 bases at J, with 18 bases between. The CDR3 spans 14 residues. CDR3 amino acids: CASSNAGAFQPQHF. As DNA, the CDR3 is TGCGCCAGCAGCAACGCAGGGGCATTCCAACCCCAGCATTTT.

J is TRBJ2-5 and V is TRBV5-6, with TRBD2 matching 8 bases. This CDR3 comprises 15 residues. Losses at the gene ends were 2 bases for V and 5 bases for J; bases not matched to a gene: 8. From germline, CDR1 is SGHDT and CDR2 YYEEEE. The CDR3 nucleotides are TGTGCCAGCAGCTTCCGGGGGGGAAAGGGGGAGACCCAGTACTTC. Translation gives CASSFRGGKGETQYF.

This clone is a singleton in its sample. The V gene is TRBV2, the J gene TRBJ2-4; D gene ambiguous. The germline CDR1 and CDR2 sequences are SNHLY and FYNNEI. The CDR3 runs to 14 residues. V was shortened by 5 bases and J by 0 bases, with 8 bases between the two germline ends. CDR3 in DNA: TGTGCCAGCAGTCCCTTGGCAGCCAAAAACATTCAGTACTTC. This encodes CASSPLAAKNIQYF.